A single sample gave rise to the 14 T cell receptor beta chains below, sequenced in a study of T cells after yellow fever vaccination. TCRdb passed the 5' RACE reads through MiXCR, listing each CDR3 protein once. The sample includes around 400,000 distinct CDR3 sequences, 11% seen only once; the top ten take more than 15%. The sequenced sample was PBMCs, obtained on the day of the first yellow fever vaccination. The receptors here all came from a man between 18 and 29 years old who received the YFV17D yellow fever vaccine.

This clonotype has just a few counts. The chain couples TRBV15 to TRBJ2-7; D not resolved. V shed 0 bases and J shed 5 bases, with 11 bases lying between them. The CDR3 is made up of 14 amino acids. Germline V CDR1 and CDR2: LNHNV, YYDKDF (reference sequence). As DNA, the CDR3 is TGTGCCACCAGCAGAGATGAAGGGTTCAACGAGCAGTACTTC. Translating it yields CATSRDEGFNEQYF.

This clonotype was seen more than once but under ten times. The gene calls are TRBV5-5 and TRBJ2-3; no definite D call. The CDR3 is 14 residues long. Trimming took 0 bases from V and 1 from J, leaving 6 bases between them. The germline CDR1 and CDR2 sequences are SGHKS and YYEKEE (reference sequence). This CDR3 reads CASSLARGTDTQYF. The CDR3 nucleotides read TGTGCCAGCAGCTTGGCAAGGGGCACAGATACGCAGTATTTT.

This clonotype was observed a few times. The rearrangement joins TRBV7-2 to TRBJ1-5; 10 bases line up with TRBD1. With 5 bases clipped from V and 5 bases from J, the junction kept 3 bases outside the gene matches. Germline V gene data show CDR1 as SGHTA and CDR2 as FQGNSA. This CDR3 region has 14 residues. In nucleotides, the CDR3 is TGTGCCAGCAGCAGGACAGGGGGTTATCAGCCCCAGCATTTT. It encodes CASSRTGGYQPQHF.

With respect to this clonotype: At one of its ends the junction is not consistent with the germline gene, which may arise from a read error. Written as DNA, the CDR3 is TGTGCCAGCGGTTACGATTTATCGGGGCAGCCCCAGCATTTT. Its translation: CASGYDLSGQPQHF. This chain joins TRBV6-2 or TRBV6-3 and TRBJ1-5; no reliable D call. The CDR3 is 14 amino acids. Germline loops: CDR1 MNHEY, CDR2 SVGEGT.

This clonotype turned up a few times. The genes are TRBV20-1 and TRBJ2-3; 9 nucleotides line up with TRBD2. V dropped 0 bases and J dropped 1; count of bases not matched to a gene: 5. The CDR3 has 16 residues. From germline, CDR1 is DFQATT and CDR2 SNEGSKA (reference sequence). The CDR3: CSAREPLAGGTDTQYF. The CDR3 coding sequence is TGCAGTGCTAGAGAGCCTTTAGCGGGGGGCACAGATACGCAGTATTTT.

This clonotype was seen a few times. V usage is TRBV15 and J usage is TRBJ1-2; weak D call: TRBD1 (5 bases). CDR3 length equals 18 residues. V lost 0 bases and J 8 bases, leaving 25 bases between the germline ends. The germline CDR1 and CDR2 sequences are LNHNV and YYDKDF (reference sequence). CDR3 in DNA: TGTGCCACCAGCAGAGATAGATGGGGAACAGGCGGGGACCCCGGCTACACCTTC. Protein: CATSRDRWGTGGDPGYTF.

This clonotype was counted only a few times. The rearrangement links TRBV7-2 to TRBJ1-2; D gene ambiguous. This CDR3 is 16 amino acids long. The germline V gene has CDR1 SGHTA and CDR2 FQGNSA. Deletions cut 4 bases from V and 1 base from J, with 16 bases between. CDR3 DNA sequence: TGTGCCAGCAGCTCCGAGATTTACATCGGTAACTATGGCTACACCTTC. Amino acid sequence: CASSSEIYIGNYGYTF.

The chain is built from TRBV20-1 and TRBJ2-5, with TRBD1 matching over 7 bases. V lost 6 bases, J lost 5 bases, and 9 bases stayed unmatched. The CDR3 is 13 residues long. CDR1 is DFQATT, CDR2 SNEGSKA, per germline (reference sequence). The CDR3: CSAMTGSLETQYF. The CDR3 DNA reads TGCAGTGCAATGACAGGGAGCCTCGAGACCCAGTACTTC.

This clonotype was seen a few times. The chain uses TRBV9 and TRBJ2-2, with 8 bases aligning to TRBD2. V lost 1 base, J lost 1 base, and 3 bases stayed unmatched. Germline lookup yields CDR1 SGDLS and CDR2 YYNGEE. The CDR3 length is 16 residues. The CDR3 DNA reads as TGTGCCAGCAGCGTAAGGAGCGGGGGGAACACCGGGGAGCTGTTTTTT. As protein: CASSVRSGGNTGELFF. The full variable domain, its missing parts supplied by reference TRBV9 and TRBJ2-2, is DSGVTQTPKHLITATGQRVTLRCSPRSGDLSVYWYQQSLDQGLQFLIQYYNGEERAKGNILERFSAQQFPDLHSELNLSSLELGDSALYFCASSVRSGGNTGELFFGEGSRLTVL.

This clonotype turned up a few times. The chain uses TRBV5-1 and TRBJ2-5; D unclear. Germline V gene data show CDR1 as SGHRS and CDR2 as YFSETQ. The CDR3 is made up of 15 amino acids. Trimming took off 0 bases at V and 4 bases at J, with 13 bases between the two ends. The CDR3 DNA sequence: TGCGCCAGCAGCTTGGGCCCAGGCGGTGGAGAGACCCAGTACTTC. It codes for CASSLGPGGGETQYF.

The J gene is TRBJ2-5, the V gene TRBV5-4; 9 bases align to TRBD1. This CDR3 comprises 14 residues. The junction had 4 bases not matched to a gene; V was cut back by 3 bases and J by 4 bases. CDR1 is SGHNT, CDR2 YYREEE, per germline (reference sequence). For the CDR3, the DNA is TGTGCCAGCAGCTATCGACAGGGGGGAGAGACCCAGTACTTC. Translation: CASSYRQGGETQYF.

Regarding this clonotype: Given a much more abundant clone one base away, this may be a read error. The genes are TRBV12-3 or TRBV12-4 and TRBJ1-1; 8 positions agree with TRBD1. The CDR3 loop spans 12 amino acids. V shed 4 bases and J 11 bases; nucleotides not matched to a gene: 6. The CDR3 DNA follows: TGTGCCAGCAGTTCCCGGGACAGGAAGGCTTTCTTT. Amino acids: CASSSRDRKAFF.

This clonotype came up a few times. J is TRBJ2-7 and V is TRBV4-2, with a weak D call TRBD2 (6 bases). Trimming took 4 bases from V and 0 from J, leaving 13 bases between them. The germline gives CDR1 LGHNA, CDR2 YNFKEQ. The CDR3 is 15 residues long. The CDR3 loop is CASSPGTLSSYEQYF. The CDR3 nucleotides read TGTGCCAGCAGCCCCGGGACTCTAAGCTCCTACGAGCAGTACTTC.

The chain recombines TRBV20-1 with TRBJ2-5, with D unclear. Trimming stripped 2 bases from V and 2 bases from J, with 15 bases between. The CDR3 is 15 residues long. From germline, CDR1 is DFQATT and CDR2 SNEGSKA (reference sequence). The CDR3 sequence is CSARRLKSSQETQYF. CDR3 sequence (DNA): TGCAGTGCTAGAAGGCTCAAATCAAGTCAAGAGACCCAGTACTTC.